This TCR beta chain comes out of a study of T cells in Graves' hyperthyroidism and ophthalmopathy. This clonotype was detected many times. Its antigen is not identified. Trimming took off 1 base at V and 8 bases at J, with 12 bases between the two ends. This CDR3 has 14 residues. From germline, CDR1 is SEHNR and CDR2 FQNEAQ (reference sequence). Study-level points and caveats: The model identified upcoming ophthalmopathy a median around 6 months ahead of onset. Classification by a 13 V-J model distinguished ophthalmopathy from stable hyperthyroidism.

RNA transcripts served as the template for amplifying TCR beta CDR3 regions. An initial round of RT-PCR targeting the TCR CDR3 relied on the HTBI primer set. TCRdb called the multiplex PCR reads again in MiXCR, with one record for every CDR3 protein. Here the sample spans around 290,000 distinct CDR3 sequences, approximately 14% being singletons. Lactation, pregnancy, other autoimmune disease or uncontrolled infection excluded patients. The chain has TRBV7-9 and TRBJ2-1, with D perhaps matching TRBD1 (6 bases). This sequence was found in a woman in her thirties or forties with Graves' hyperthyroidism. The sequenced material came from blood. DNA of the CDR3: TGTGCCAGCAGCTTAGAACCCCCAGGGGATGAGCAGTTCTTC. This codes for CASSLEPPGDEQFF. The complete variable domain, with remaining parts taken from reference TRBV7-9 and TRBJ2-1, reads DTGVSQNPRHKITKRGQNVTFRCDPISEHNRLYWYRQTLGQGPEFLTYFQNEAQLEKSRLLSDRFSAERPKGSFSTLEIQRTEQGDSAMYLCASSLEPPGDEQFFGPGTRLTVL.